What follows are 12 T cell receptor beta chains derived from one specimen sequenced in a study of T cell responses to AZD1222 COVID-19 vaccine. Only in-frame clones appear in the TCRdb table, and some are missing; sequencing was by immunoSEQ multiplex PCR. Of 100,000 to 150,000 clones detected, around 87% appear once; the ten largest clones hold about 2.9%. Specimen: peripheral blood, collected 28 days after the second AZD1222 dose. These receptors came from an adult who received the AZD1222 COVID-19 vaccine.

This chain's CDR3 is CAWSRESNQPQHF. In DNA, the CDR3 is TGTGCCTGGAGTAGAGAGAGCAATCAGCCCCAGCATTTT. This chain joins TRBV30 and TRBJ1-5, with D hard to call. CDR1 is GTSNPN and CDR2 is SVGIG in the germline V gene (reference sequence). This CDR3 has 13 residues. V lost 2 bases and J 1 base, leaving 6 bases between the germline ends. Full variable domain (remainder filled in from reference TRBV30 and TRBJ1-5): SQTIHQWPATLVQPVGSPLSLECTVEGTSNPNLYWYRQAAGRGLQLLFYSVGIGQISSEVPQNLSASRPQDRQFILSSKKLLLSDSGFYLCAWSRESNQPQHFGDGTRLSIL.

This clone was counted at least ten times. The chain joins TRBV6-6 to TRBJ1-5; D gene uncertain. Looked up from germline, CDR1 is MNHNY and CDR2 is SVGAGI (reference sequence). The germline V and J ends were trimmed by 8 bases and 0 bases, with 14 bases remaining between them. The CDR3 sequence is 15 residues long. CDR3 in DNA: TGTGCCAGCCGTGGGTGGCGACGTAGCAATCAGCCCCAGCATTTT. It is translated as CASRGWRRSNQPQHF.

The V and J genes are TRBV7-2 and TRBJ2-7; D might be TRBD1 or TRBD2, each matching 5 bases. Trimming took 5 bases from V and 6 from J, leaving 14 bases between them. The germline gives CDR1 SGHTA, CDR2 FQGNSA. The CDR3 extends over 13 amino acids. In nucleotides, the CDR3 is TGTGCCAGCAGCGTCCCGGGGCTGAGCGAGCAGTACTTC. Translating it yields CASSVPGLSEQYF. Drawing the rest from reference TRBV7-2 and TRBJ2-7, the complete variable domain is GAGVSQSPSNKVTEKGKDVELRCDPISGHTALYWYRQSLGQGLEFLIYFQGNSAPDKSGLPSDRFSAERTGGSVSTLTIQRTQQEDSAVYLCASSVPGLSEQYFGPGTRLTVT.

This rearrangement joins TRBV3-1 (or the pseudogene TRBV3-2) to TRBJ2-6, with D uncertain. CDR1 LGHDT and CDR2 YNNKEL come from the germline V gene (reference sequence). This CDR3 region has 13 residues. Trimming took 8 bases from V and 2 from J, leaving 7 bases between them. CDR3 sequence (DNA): TGTGCCAGCGAGGCGCCTGGGGCCAACGTCCTGACTTTC. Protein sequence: CASEAPGANVLTF.

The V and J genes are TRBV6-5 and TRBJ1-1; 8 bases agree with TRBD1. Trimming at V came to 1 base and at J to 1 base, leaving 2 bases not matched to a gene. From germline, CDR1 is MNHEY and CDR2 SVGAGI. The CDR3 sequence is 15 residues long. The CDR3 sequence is CASSYLTGANTEAFF. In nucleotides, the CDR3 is TGTGCCAGCAGTTACTTGACAGGGGCGAACACTGAAGCTTTCTTT.

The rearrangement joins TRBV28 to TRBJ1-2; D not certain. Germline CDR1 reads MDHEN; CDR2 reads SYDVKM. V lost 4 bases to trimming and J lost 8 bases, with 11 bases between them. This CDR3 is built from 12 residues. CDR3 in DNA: TGTGCCAGCAGTTGGGAGGTTTTCGGCTACACCTTC. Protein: CASSWEVFGYTF.

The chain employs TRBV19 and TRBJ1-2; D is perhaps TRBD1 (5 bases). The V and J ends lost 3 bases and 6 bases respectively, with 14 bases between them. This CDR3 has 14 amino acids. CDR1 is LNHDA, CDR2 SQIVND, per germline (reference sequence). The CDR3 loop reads CASSMRGLRDGYTF. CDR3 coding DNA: TGTGCCAGTAGTATGCGGGGACTTAGGGATGGCTACACCTTC.

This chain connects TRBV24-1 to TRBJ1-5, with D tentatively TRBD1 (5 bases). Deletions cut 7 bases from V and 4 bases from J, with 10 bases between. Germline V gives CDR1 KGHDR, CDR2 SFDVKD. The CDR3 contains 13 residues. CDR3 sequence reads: CATSLRENQPQHF. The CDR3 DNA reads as TGTGCCACCAGCCTCAGGGAGAATCAGCCCCAGCATTTT.

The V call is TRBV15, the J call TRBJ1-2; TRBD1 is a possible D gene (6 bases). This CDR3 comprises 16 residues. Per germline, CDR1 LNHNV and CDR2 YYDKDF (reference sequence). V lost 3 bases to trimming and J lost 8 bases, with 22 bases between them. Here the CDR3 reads CATSSPRGRRESGYTF. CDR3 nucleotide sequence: TGTGCCACCAGCAGTCCCCGGGGGCGACGGGAGAGCGGCTACACCTTC.

CDR3 loop: CASSLRQGGDKNIQYF. CDR3 nucleotide sequence: TGTGCCAGCAGCTTAAGACAGGGCGGGGACAAAAACATTCAGTACTTC. J is TRBJ2-4 and V is TRBV7-9, with D possibly matching TRBD1 (7 bases). Germline CDR1 SEHNR, CDR2 FQNEAQ (reference sequence). The CDR3 length is 16 residues. V gave up 2 bases and J gave up 3 bases, with 14 bases separating them. Full variable domain (remainder filled in from reference TRBV7-9 and TRBJ2-4): DTGVSQNPRHKITKRGQNVTFRCDPISEHNRLYWYRQTLGQGPEFLTYFQNEAQLEKSRLLSDRFSAERPKGSFSTLEIQRTEQGDSAMYLCASSLRQGGDKNIQYFGAGTRLSVL.

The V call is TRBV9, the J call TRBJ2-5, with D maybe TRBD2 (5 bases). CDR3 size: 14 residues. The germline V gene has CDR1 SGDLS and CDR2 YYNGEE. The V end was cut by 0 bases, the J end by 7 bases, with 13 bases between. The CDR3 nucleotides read TGTGCCAGCAGCGTAGCTGGCGGCGAGGGGACCCAGTACTTC. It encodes CASSVAGGEGTQYF.

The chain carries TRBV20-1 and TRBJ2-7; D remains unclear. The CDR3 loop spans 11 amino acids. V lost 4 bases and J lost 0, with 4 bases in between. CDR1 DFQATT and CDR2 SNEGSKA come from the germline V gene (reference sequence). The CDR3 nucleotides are TGCAGTGCTAAAGTCTCCTACGAGCAGTACTTC. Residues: CSAKVSYEQYF.